These 5 T cell receptor beta chains were sequenced from one sample in a study of T-cell reconstitution after alpha-beta-depleted transplantation in children. Preparation of the TCRbeta library involved a method that used unique molecular identifiers. Via MiXCR, TCRdb re-called the PCR reads, giving one row per CDR3 protein. Here the sample spans 600,000 to 700,000 distinct CDR3 sequences, around 16% being singletons. The source was PBMCs from the stem cell graft donor, collected from the stem cell graft. These receptors originate from a human donor who donated a stem cell graft to a child with acute myeloid leukemia.

The table lists this clonotype with many counts. This sequence joins TRBV20-1 and TRBJ1-6; 8 nucleotides align to TRBD1. Germline values: CDR1 DFQATT, CDR2 SNEGSKA (reference sequence). The CDR3 is made up of 18 amino acids. V trimming: 4 bases; J trimming: 0 bases; junction bases outside the gene matches: 11. The CDR3 region has the DNA TGCAGTGCTATTCTTTTAACAGGGGGGCCCTCCTATAATTCACCCCTCCACTTT. It is translated as CSAILLTGGPSYNSPLHF.

This clonotype appeared many times. This chain joins TRBV20-1 and TRBJ2-7; D uncertain. V was pared by 0 bases and J by 2 bases, with 11 bases between. This CDR3 has 14 amino acids. Germline loops: CDR1 DFQATT, CDR2 SNEGSKA (reference sequence). The CDR3: CSARDEYRTYEQYF. As DNA, the CDR3 is TGCAGTGCTAGAGATGAATACCGAACCTACGAGCAGTACTTC.

This clonotype was recorded a few times. V is TRBV6-1 and J is TRBJ2-2; TRBD1 agrees at 7 bases. The ends lost 11 bases at V and 5 bases at J; junction bases unmatched: 11. The germline CDR1 and CDR2 sequences are MNHNS and SASEGT. The CDR3 contains 14 residues. The DNA for the CDR3 is TGTGCCTCCCTGAGGGGGCGCGGGACCGGGGAGCTGTTTTTT. It codes for CASLRGRGTGELFF.

In its sample, this clonotype was seen a few times. The chain has TRBV6-1 and TRBJ1-1; no definite D call. Germline CDR1 MNHNS, CDR2 SASEGT. Trimming shortened V by 2 bases and J by 13 bases, and 14 bases separated the two germline ends. CDR3 size: 12 residues. In nucleotides, the CDR3 is TGTGCCAGCAGTGAATCGGGAATCCTAGGTTTCTTT. This translates into CASSESGILGFF.

This clonotype appeared many times. The rearrangement uses TRBV11-2 and TRBJ2-2; D unclear. The CDR3 is made up of 13 amino acids. Deletions cut 6 bases from V and 5 bases from J, with 10 bases between. Per the germline V gene, CDR1 is SGHAT and CDR2 is FQNNGV. Here the CDR3 DNA reads TGTGCCAGCAGTAGCTACGTAACCGGGGAGCTGTTTTTT. Encoded protein: CASSSYVTGELFF.